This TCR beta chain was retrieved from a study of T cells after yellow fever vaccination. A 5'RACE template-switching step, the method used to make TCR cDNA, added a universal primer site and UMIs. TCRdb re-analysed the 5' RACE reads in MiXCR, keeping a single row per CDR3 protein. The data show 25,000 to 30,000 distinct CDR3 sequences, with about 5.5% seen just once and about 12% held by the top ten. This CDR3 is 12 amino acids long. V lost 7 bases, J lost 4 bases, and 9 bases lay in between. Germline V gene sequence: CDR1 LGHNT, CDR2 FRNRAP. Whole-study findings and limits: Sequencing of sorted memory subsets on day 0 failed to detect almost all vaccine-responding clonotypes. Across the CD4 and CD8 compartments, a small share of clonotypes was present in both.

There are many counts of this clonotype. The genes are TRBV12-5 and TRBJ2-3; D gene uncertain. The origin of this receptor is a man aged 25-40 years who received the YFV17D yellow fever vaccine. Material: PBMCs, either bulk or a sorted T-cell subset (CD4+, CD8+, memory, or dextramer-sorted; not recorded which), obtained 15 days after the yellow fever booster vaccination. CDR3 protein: CASALPPDTQYF. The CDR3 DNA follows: TGTGCTAGTGCTCTTCCTCCAGATACGCAGTATTTT. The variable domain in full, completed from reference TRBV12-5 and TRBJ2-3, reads DARVTQTPRHKVTEMGQEVTMRCQPILGHNTVFWYRQTMMQGLELLAYFRNRAPLDDSGMPKDRFSAEMPDATLATLKIQPSEPRDSAVYFCASALPPDTQYFGPGTRLTVL.